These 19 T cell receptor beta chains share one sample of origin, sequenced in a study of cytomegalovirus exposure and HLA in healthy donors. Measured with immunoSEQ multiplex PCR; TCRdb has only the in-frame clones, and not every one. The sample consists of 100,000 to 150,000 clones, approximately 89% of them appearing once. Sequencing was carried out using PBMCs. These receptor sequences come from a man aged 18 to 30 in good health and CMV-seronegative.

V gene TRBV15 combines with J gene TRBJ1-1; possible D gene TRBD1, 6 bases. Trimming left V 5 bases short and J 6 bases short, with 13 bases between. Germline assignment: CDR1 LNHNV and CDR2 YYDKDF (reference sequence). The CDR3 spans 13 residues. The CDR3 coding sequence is TGTGCCACCAGCCGGGACATTGTGGCTGAAGCTTTCTTT. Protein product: CATSRDIVAEAFF. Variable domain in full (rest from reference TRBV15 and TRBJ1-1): DAMVIQNPRYQVTQFGKPVTLSCSQTLNHNVMYWYQQKSSQAPKLLFHYYDKDFNNEADTPDNFQSRRPNTSFCFLDIRSPGLGDTAMYLCATSRDIVAEAFFGQGTRLTVV.

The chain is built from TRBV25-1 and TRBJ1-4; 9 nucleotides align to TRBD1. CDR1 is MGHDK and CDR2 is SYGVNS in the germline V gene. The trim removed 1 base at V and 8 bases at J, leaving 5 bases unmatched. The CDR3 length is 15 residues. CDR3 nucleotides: TGTGCCAGCAGTGAATCTGGGACAGGGAACGAAAAACTGTTTTTT. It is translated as CASSESGTGNEKLFF.

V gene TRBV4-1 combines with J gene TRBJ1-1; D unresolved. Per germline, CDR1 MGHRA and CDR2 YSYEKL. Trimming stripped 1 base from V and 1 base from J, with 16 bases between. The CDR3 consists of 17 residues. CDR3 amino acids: CASSQVFFRRENTEAFF. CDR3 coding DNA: TGCGCCAGCAGCCAAGTATTTTTTCGACGGGAGAACACTGAAGCTTTCTTT.

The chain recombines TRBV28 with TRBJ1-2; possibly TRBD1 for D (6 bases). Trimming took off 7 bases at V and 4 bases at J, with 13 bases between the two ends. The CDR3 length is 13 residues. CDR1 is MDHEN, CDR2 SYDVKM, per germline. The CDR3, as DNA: TGTGCCAGCAACTTCGTACAGGGCTATGGCTACACCTTC. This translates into CASNFVQGYGYTF.

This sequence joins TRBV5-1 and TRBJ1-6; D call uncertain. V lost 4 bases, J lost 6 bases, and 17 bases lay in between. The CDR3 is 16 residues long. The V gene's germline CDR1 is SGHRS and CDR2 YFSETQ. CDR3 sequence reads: CASSPRGGFGNSPLHF. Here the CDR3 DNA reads TGCGCCAGCAGCCCCCGTGGAGGGTTCGGTAATTCACCCCTCCACTTT. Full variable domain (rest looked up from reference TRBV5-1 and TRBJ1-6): KAGVTQTPRYLIKTRGQQVTLSCSPISGHRSVSWYQQTPGQGLQFLFEYFSETQRNKGNFPGRFSGRQFSNSRSEMNVSTLELGDSALYLCASSPRGGFGNSPLHFGNGTRLTVT.

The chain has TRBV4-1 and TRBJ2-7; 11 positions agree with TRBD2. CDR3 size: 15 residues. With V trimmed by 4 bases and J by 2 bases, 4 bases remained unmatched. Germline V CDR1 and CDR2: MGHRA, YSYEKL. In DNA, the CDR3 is TGCGCCAGCAGCCTCCTGGGACTAGCGGCCTACGAGCAGTACTTC. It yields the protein CASSLLGLAAYEQYF.

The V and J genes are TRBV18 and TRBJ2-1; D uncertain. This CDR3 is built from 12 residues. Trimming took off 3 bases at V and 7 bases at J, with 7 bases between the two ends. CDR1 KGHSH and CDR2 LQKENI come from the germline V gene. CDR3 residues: CASSPQLNEQFF. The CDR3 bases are TGTGCCAGCTCACCCCAATTGAATGAGCAGTTCTTC.

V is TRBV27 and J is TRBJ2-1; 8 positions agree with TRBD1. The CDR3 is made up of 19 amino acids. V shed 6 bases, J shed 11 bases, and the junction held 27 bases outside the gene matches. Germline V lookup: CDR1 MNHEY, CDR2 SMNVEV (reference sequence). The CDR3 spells CASRTITTRPGGTGSKQFF. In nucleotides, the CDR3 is TGTGCCAGCAGAACAATAACCACGCGGCCAGGGGGCACTGGTAGTAAGCAGTTCTTC.

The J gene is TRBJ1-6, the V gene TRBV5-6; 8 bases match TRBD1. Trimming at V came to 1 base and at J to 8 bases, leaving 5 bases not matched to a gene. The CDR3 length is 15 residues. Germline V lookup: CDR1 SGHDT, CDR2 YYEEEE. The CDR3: CASSLYRGLDSPLHF. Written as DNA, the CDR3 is TGTGCCAGCAGCTTGTACAGGGGGTTAGATTCACCCCTCCACTTT.

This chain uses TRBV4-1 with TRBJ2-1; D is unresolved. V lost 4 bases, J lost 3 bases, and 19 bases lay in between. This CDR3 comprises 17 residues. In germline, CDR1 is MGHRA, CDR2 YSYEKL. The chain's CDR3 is CASSLILLGEVYNEQFF. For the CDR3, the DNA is TGCGCCAGCAGCCTAATCCTCCTTGGCGAGGTCTACAATGAGCAGTTCTTC.

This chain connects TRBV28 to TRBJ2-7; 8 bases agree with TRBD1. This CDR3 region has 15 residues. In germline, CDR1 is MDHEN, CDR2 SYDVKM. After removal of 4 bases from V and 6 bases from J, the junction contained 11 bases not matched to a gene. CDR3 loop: CASSSPGQGAGEQYF. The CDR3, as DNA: TGTGCCAGCAGTTCCCCCGGACAGGGAGCCGGCGAGCAGTACTTC. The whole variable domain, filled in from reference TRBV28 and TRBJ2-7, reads DVKVTQSSRYLVKRTGEKVFLECVQDMDHENMFWYRQDPGLGLRLIYFSYDVKMKEKGDIPEGYSVSREKKERFSLILESASTNQTSMYLCASSSPGQGAGEQYFGPGTRLTVT.

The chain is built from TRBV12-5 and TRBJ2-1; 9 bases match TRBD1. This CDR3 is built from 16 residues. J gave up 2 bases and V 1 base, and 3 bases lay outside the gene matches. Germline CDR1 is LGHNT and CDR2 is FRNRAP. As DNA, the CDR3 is TGTGCTAGTGGTTTGGGACAGGGGGGAACCTACAATGAGCAGTTCTTC. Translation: CASGLGQGGTYNEQFF.

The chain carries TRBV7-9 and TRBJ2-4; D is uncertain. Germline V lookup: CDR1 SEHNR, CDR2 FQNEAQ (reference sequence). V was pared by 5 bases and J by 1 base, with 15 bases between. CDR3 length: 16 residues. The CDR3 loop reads CASSQAPLGAKNIQYF. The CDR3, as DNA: TGTGCCAGCAGCCAGGCACCCCTCGGTGCCAAAAACATTCAGTACTTC.

CDR3 DNA sequence: TGTGCCAGCAGCGATAGCGCTATCCAAGAGACCCAGTACTTC. Translating it yields CASSDSAIQETQYF. The chain couples TRBV5-6 to TRBJ2-5, with a possible D match to TRBD2 (5 bases). The germline gives CDR1 SGHDT, CDR2 YYEEEE. This CDR3 spans 14 amino acids. The V end was cut by 4 bases, the J end by 1 base, with 11 bases between.

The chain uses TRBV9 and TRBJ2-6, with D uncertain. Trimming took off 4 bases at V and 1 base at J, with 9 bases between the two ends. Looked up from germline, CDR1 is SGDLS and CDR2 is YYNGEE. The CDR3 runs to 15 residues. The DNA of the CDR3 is TGTGCCAGCAGCCAAGCAATGTCTGGGGCCAACGTCCTGACTTTC. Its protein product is CASSQAMSGANVLTF.

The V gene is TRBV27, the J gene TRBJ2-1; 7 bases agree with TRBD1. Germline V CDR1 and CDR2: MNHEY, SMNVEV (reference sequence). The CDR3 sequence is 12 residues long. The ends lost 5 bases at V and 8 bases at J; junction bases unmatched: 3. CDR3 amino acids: CASSATGYEQFF. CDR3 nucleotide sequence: TGTGCCAGCAGTGCGACAGGGTATGAGCAGTTCTTC.

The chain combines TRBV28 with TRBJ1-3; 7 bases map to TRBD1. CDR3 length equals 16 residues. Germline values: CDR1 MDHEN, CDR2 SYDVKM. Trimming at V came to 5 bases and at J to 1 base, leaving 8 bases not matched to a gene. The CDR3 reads CASSRTGVTSGNTIYF. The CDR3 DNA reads TGTGCCAGCAGTAGAACAGGGGTTACGTCTGGAAACACCATATATTTT.

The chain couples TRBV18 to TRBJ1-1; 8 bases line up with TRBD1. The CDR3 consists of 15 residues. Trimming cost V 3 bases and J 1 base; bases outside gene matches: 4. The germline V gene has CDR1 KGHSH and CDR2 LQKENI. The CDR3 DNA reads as TGTGCCAGCTCACCCCTAGACAGGGGGAACACTGAAGCTTTCTTT. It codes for CASSPLDRGNTEAFF.

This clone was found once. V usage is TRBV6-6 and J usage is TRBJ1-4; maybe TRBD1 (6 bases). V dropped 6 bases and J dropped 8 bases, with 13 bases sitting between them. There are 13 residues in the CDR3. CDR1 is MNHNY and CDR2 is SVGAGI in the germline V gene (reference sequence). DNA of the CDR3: TGTGCCAGCAGCTCACAGGGAGGGGAAAAACTGTTTTTT. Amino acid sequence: CASSSQGGEKLFF.